This passage covers 32 T cell receptor beta chains from one sample sequenced in a study of blood T cell repertoires in COVID-19. Sequencing used immunoSEQ multiplex PCR; TCRdb keeps in-frame clones, though not all of them. The repertoire holds under 100,000 clones, with roughly 76% as singletons. Sequencing input: peripheral blood. The receptor set was obtained from a woman of 80 years or more with active or convalescent COVID-19.

This sequence joins TRBV27 and TRBJ1-2; 7 bases are shared with TRBD1. Germline-derived CDR1 and CDR2 are MNHEY and SMNVEV (reference sequence). With 5 bases clipped from V and 4 bases from J, the junction kept 10 bases outside the gene matches. The CDR3 runs to 15 residues. The CDR3 sequence is CASSPDRVRSYGYTF. The DNA of the CDR3 is TGTGCCAGCAGTCCCGACAGGGTGCGGAGCTATGGCTACACCTTC.

A note on this clone: The junction does not match germline at one end; this may be a read error. The chain combines TRBV4-3 with TRBJ1-2, with 8 bases matching TRBD1. In germline, CDR1 is LGHNA, CDR2 YSLEER. The CDR3 extends over 19 amino acids. This chain's CDR3 is CASSQDHGSGQGAMYGYTF. The CDR3 DNA follows: TGCGCGAGCAGCCAAGACCATGGGTCGGGCCAGGGGGCGATGTATGGCTACACCTTC.

The chain has TRBV9 and TRBJ1-1; the D gene is possibly TRBD1 (5 bases). With 0 bases removed from V and 1 base from J, the gap between germline ends came to 10 bases. Looked up from germline, CDR1 is SGDLS and CDR2 is YYNGEE. The CDR3 covers 15 residues. CDR3 sequence: CASSVDPGGNTEAFF. In DNA form, the CDR3 reads TGTGCCAGCAGCGTAGATCCGGGGGGGAACACTGAAGCTTTCTTT.

This sequence joins TRBV27 and TRBJ1-6, with D possibly TRBD1 on 5 matching bases. The CDR3 is made up of 16 amino acids. V shed 7 bases and J shed 8 bases, with 21 bases lying between them. Germline CDR1 is MNHEY and CDR2 is SMNVEV (reference sequence). The CDR3 spells CASNFQSGGTDSPLHF. CDR3 coding DNA: TGTGCCAGCAATTTTCAGAGCGGGGGTACAGATTCACCCCTCCACTTT.

This clone has a handful of counts. This chain joins TRBV25-1 and TRBJ1-1, with TRBD1 matching 7 bases. Trimming removed 5 bases from V and 8 bases from J; junction bases left unmatched: 5. The CDR3 has 12 residues. Germline-derived CDR1 and CDR2 are MGHDK and SYGVNS. The CDR3: CASSLLTGEAFF. In DNA form, the CDR3 reads TGTGCCAGCAGTTTACTGACAGGGGAAGCTTTCTTT.

V gene TRBV30 combines with J gene TRBJ1-6, with a tentative D call TRBD1 (6 bases). CDR1 is GTSNPN, CDR2 SVGIG, per germline (reference sequence). The CDR3 contains 15 residues. V lost 6 bases and J lost 2, with 14 bases in between. Here the CDR3 reads CACGRGATYNSPLHF. The CDR3 DNA is TGTGCCTGCGGGCGGGGGGCTACCTATAATTCACCCCTCCACTTT.

The chain uses TRBV30 and TRBJ2-7; TRBD1 agrees at 10 bases. The germline V gene encodes CDR1 GTSNPN and CDR2 SVGIG (reference sequence). This CDR3 is built from 17 residues. V lost 3 bases to trimming and J lost 3 bases; unmatched junction nucleotides: 14. The CDR3 DNA reads TGTGCCTGGAGGGGGGGATGGGGACAGGGGACCTTCTACGAGCAGTACTTC. Translating gives CAWRGGWGQGTFYEQYF.

V gene TRBV19 combines with J gene TRBJ1-1; D is unclear. With 7 bases removed from V and 2 bases from J, the gap between germline ends came to 14 bases. Germline V gives CDR1 LNHDA, CDR2 SQIVND (reference sequence). This CDR3 spans 14 amino acids. The CDR3: CASTLLGSNTEAFF. The CDR3 coding sequence is TGTGCCAGTACCCTCCTTGGTAGCAACACTGAAGCTTTCTTT.

The chain links TRBV6-2 or TRBV6-3 to TRBJ2-7, with TRBD2 matching over 8 bases. J gave up 0 bases and V 2 bases, and 12 bases lay outside the gene matches. Germline values: CDR1 MNHEY, CDR2 SVGEGT. The CDR3 runs 18 residues. This chain's CDR3 is CASSYETGGGGISYEQYF. CDR3 nucleotides: TGTGCCAGCAGTTACGAAACTGGCGGCGGGGGGATCTCCTACGAGCAGTACTTC.

The chain uses TRBV5-1 and TRBJ2-3, with TRBD1 matching 11 bases. CDR3 size: 16 residues. Germline assignment: CDR1 SGHRS and CDR2 YFSETQ. The V segment lost 0 bases and the J segment 3 bases; nucleotides outside the gene matches: 3. In DNA, the CDR3 is TGCGCCAGCAGCTTGGCGGGACAGGGGGGAACAGATACGCAGTATTTT. Its protein product is CASSLAGQGGTDTQYF. Full variable domain (rest looked up from reference TRBV5-1 and TRBJ2-3): KAGVTQTPRYLIKTRGQQVTLSCSPISGHRSVSWYQQTPGQGLQFLFEYFSETQRNKGNFPGRFSGRQFSNSRSEMNVSTLELGDSALYLCASSLAGQGGTDTQYFGPGTRLTVL.

The CDR3 spells CASSLTSGTSSEQFF. Written as DNA, the CDR3 is TGTGCCAGCAGCTTAACGTCCGGGACTAGTAGTGAGCAGTTCTTC. The chain employs TRBV7-3 and TRBJ2-1; 8 positions match TRBD2. The CDR3 is made up of 15 amino acids. V lost 0 bases to trimming and J lost 9 bases; unmatched junction nucleotides: 7. Germline V gene lookup returns CDR1 SGHTA and CDR2 FQGTGA.

This clone was seen just once. The chain joins TRBV3-1 (or the pseudogene TRBV3-2) to TRBJ1-2; 12 bases are a match to TRBD1. The CDR3 covers 20 residues. Germline assignment: CDR1 LGHDT and CDR2 YNNKEL (reference sequence). With 3 bases clipped from V and 0 bases from J, the junction kept 14 bases outside the gene matches. The CDR3 DNA sequence: TGTGCCAGCAGCCACAAAAAAGGGGACAGGGGGCCCTTGCCTAACTATGGCTACACCTTC. This sequence encodes CASSHKKGDRGPLPNYGYTF.

This chain connects TRBV7-6 to TRBJ1-3; D might be TRBD1 (5 bases). CDR3 length: 15 amino acids. Trimming took off 7 bases at V and 4 bases at J, with 17 bases between the two ends. From germline, CDR1 is SGHVS and CDR2 FNYEAQ. CDR3 loop: CASIRSAGSGNTIYF. The CDR3 bases are TGTGCCAGCATCAGATCGGCAGGGTCCGGAAACACCATATATTTT.

This clone was detected only a few times. The J gene is TRBJ1-1, the V gene TRBV11-1; D remains unclear. The CDR3 spans 14 residues. V lost 6 bases, J lost 7 bases, and 18 bases lay in between. Germline-derived CDR1 and CDR2 are SGHAT and FQDESV (reference sequence). CDR3 loop: CASRPDMIVGEAFF. In DNA, the CDR3 is TGTGCCAGCAGGCCAGACATGATCGTCGGTGAAGCTTTCTTT. Complete variable domain (other parts from reference TRBV11-1 and TRBJ1-1): EAEVAQSPRYKITEKSQAVAFWCDPISGHATLYWYRQILGQGPELLVQFQDESVVDDSQLPKDRFSAERLKGVDSTLKIQPAELGDSAMYLCASRPDMIVGEAFFGQGTRLTVV.

This clone has just one count. The chain combines TRBV7-9 with TRBJ2-7, with TRBD2 as a possible D gene (6 bases). The germline V gene encodes CDR1 SEHNR and CDR2 FQNEAQ (reference sequence). The ends were cut back, 1 base at V and 3 bases at J, with 10 bases in the middle. The CDR3 covers 14 residues. Here the CDR3 DNA reads TGTGCCAGCAGCTTAGGAGGAGGGGTCTACGAGCAGTACTTC. Its protein is CASSLGGGVYEQYF.

With regard to this clone: Other DNA sequences within the sample encode an identical CDR3. J is TRBJ1-1 and V is TRBV12-3 or TRBV12-4, with 7 bases fitting TRBD1. The trim removed 5 bases at V and 1 base at J, leaving 1 base unmatched. The CDR3 sequence is 13 residues long. The CDR3 DNA sequence: TGTGCCAGCAGTCCAGGGGGGAACACTGAAGCTTTCTTT. Translation: CASSPGGNTEAFF.

The V call is TRBV27, the J call TRBJ1-2, with no clear D. V lost 6 bases, J lost 4 bases, and 12 bases lay in between. The germline V gene encodes CDR1 MNHEY and CDR2 SMNVEV (reference sequence). This CDR3 has 13 residues. CDR3 DNA sequence: TGTGCCAGCAGATCCCCCGGTGGCTATGGCTACACCTTC. Its protein is CASRSPGGYGYTF.

This clone came up once. CDR3 sequence (DNA): TGTGCCAGCAGCGAATTCGGCGGGGAGGCCACAGATACGCAGTATTTT. Its protein product is CASSEFGGEATDTQYF. The chain employs TRBV7-3 and TRBJ2-3; possibly TRBD2 for D (6 bases). The V end lost 5 bases, the J end lost 2 bases, and 17 bases lay between the germline ends. This CDR3 spans 16 amino acids. Germline CDR1 and CDR2: SGHTA and FQGTGA.

The genes are TRBV29-1 and TRBJ2-7; 7 nucleotides align to TRBD1. The ends lost 0 bases at V and 2 bases at J; junction bases unmatched: 4. The CDR3 is 14 residues long. Germline V gives CDR1 SQVTM, CDR2 ANQGSEA. CDR3 nucleotides: TGCAGCGTTGAAGACCCGGGACAGCCCTACGAGCAGTACTTC. Amino acid sequence: CSVEDPGQPYEQYF.

The chain links TRBV18 to TRBJ2-5; D is unclear. The ends were cut back, 4 bases at V and 1 base at J, with 16 bases in the middle. The CDR3 has 16 residues. Per germline, CDR1 KGHSH and CDR2 LQKENI. The CDR3 DNA reads as TGTGCCAGCTCACGCAGAACGACAAATAGCCAAGAGACCCAGTACTTC. Protein product: CASSRRTTNSQETQYF.

This clone occurred once. The chain combines TRBV11-2 with TRBJ2-7, with TRBD1 matching over 8 bases. The CDR3 covers 15 residues. The V gene end was trimmed by 5 bases and the J gene end by 3 bases; junction bases not matched to a gene: 9. Germline V gene lookup returns CDR1 SGHAT and CDR2 FQNNGV. The CDR3 DNA sequence: TGTGCCAGCAGCCCCCGGACAGGGTTGGACTACGAGCAGTACTTC. This codes for CASSPRTGLDYEQYF.

This clone occurred once. This chain links TRBV7-8 with TRBJ2-5, with D possibly being TRBD1 (7 bases). This CDR3 contains 15 residues. V was clipped by 3 bases and J by 10 bases, with 21 bases between them. Germline V CDR1 and CDR2: SGHVS, FQNEAQ. The CDR3 reads CASSFAGQTGENQYF. The CDR3 DNA reads TGTGCCAGCAGCTTTGCGGGGCAAACAGGGGAAAACCAGTACTTC.

The chain is built from TRBV7-6 and TRBJ1-1; D unclear. Trimming took 5 bases from V and 2 from J, leaving 9 bases between them. The CDR3 covers 13 residues. CDR1 and CDR2 from the germline V gene are SGHVS and FNYEAQ. The CDR3 nucleotides are TGTGCCAGCAGCCTACGTTACAACACTGAAGCTTTCTTT. Translation gives CASSLRYNTEAFF.

The chain joins TRBV4-3 to TRBJ1-2; D call uncertain. Germline lookup yields CDR1 LGHNA and CDR2 YSLEER. V was clipped by 2 bases and J by 0 bases, with 10 bases between them. The CDR3 spans 15 residues. CDR3 sequence: CASSQSSKSNYGYTF. In DNA, the CDR3 is TGCGCCAGCAGCCAATCGAGTAAATCTAACTATGGCTACACCTTC.

This sequence joins TRBV7-8 and TRBJ2-2, with 7 bases that match TRBD1. Germline CDR1 SGHVS, CDR2 FQNEAQ. There are 13 residues in the CDR3. The V segment lost 8 bases and the J segment 4 bases; nucleotides outside the gene matches: 4. The CDR3 nucleotides read TGTGCCAGCCTGGACAGGAGCACCGGGGAGCTGTTTTTT. Its translation is CASLDRSTGELFF.

V is TRBV5-4 and J is TRBJ1-4; weak D call: TRBD1 (6 bases). This CDR3 is 15 amino acids long. CDR1 and CDR2 (germline): SGHNT, YYREEE (reference sequence). V lost 0 bases and J lost 4, with 10 bases in between. In DNA, the CDR3 is TGTGCCAGCAGCTTGGACGGACAGATTAATGAAAAACTGTTTTTT. Translation: CASSLDGQINEKLFF.

V gene TRBV6-2 or TRBV6-3 combines with J gene TRBJ2-3; TRBD2 matches 10 bases. This CDR3 is built from 16 residues. Trimming took 2 bases from V and 2 from J; bases not matched to a gene: 4. CDR1 is MNHEY, CDR2 SVGEGT, per germline. Here the CDR3 DNA reads TGTGCCAGCAGTTACACCGGACTAGCGGTCACAGATACGCAGTATTTT. It yields the protein CASSYTGLAVTDTQYF.

The V and J genes are TRBV7-2 and TRBJ1-2; D gene ambiguous. Germline V gene sequence: CDR1 SGHTA, CDR2 FQGNSA. The CDR3 spans 14 residues. V lost 1 base and J lost 2, with 8 bases in between. The DNA for the CDR3 is TGTGCCAGCAGCTTAGGGGCTTGGAACTATGGCTACACCTTC. Its translation: CASSLGAWNYGYTF.

The chain couples TRBV7-9 to TRBJ1-5; D might be TRBD1 (6 bases). The V gene's germline CDR1 is SEHNR and CDR2 FQNEAQ (reference sequence). CDR3 length: 15 amino acids. Trimming pared 0 bases from V and 5 bases from J, leaving 11 bases between. CDR3 DNA sequence: TGTGCCAGCAGCTTAGCGAGGGGGGGTGATCAGCCCCAGCATTTT. Translating it yields CASSLARGGDQPQHF.

The chain combines TRBV6-5 with TRBJ1-1; 10 nucleotides line up with TRBD1. The CDR3 is 15 residues long. V shed 2 bases and J 6 bases; nucleotides not matched to a gene: 6. Germline lookup yields CDR1 MNHEY and CDR2 SVGAGI. CDR3 nucleotides: TGTGCCAGCAGTTACGGGGACAGGGGTTCGGCTGAAGCTTTCTTT. Its protein product is CASSYGDRGSAEAFF.

V gene TRBV18 combines with J gene TRBJ1-3, with TRBD1 identical over 7 bases. The CDR3 has 15 residues. Trimming at V came to 3 bases and at J to 2 bases, leaving 4 bases not matched to a gene. The V gene's germline CDR1 is KGHSH and CDR2 LQKENI. The CDR3: CASSPYDRAGNTIYF. In nucleotides, the CDR3 is TGTGCCAGCTCACCGTACGACAGGGCTGGAAACACCATATATTTT.

This clone came up a few times. The chain is built from TRBV5-1 and TRBJ1-2; 8 bases agree with TRBD1. CDR1 is SGHRS, CDR2 YFSETQ, per germline. The V and J ends lost 3 bases and 4 bases, in that order; junction bases with no gene match: 11. CDR3 length equals 16 residues. CDR3 loop: CASSSVRGRSSYGYTF. The DNA for the CDR3 is TGCGCCAGCAGCTCAGTCAGGGGGCGAAGTTCCTATGGCTACACCTTC.